The 23 T cell receptor beta chains below come from one sample, sequenced in a study of T cells after yellow fever vaccination. One entry per CDR3 protein, called by TCRdb with MiXCR from the 5' RACE reads. The sample carries hundreds of thousands of distinct CDR3 sequences, more than 9% recorded once. The specimen was PBMCs, collected on the day of the yellow fever booster vaccination. These receptors all stem from a man younger than 40 who received the YFV17D yellow fever vaccine.

This clonotype was seen a few times. This chain connects TRBV6-2 or TRBV6-3 to TRBJ1-1; D is undetermined. From germline, CDR1 is MNHEY and CDR2 SVGEGT. With 6 bases removed from V and 3 bases from J, the gap between germline ends came to 11 bases. The CDR3 totals 13 residues. CDR3 sequence: CASRAREYTEAFF. CDR3 sequence (DNA): TGTGCCAGCAGGGCTCGGGAGTACACTGAAGCTTTCTTT.

The J gene is TRBJ2-5, the V gene TRBV2; D uncertain. This CDR3 comprises 13 residues. V lost 6 bases, J lost 13 bases, and 21 bases lay in between. Germline V lookup: CDR1 SNHLY, CDR2 FYNNEI. The CDR3 sequence is CASSGQSTTKTYF. The CDR3 coding sequence is TGTGCCAGCAGCGGGCAGTCGACGACCAAGACGTACTTC.

Only a few counts were recorded for this clonotype. The chain uses TRBV12-3 or TRBV12-4 and TRBJ2-1; D remains unclear. The V and J ends lost 1 base and 10 bases respectively, with 14 bases between them. This CDR3 spans 14 amino acids. Here the CDR3 DNA reads TGTGCCAGCAGTTTAGGCCCAAATTTTCTCGAGCAGTTCTTC. Translated, it gives CASSLGPNFLEQFF.

The chain links TRBV30 to TRBJ2-7, with 8 bases that match TRBD1. CDR1 is GTSNPN and CDR2 is SVGIG in the germline V gene (reference sequence). The CDR3 consists of 13 residues. Unmatched junction bases numbered 5, after V lost 4 bases and J lost 3 bases. Here the CDR3 DNA reads TGTGCCTGGACGGGACAGGAGGTCTACGAGCAGTACTTC. Its protein product is CAWTGQEVYEQYF. The variable domain in full, with the rest retrieved from reference TRBV30 and TRBJ2-7, is SQTIHQWPATLVQPVGSPLSLECTVEGTSNPNLYWYRQAAGRGLQLLFYSVGIGQISSEVPQNLSASRPQDRQFILSSKKLLLSDSGFYLCAWTGQEVYEQYFGPGTRLTVT.

The chain joins TRBV20-1 to TRBJ2-1; D is undetermined. The V gene lost 2 bases and the J gene lost 8 bases, with 13 bases spanning the gap. The CDR3 loop spans 13 amino acids. The germline CDR1 and CDR2 sequences are DFQATT and SNEGSKA (reference sequence). The CDR3 sequence is CSARRVRVDEQFF. The CDR3 DNA follows: TGCAGTGCTAGAAGGGTCCGGGTCGATGAGCAGTTCTTC.

DNA for the CDR3: TGCAGTGCTAGAGATTGGAAGCGCCCAGCGGTAGATACGCAGTATTTT. This codes for CSARDWKRPAVDTQYF. J is TRBJ2-3 and V is TRBV20-1, with D possibly matching TRBD2 (5 bases). Trimming took 0 bases from V and 5 from J, leaving 18 bases between them. Germline loops: CDR1 DFQATT, CDR2 SNEGSKA (reference sequence). The CDR3 totals 16 residues.

The J gene is TRBJ2-1, the V gene TRBV3-1; 10 bases fit TRBD2. The CDR3 totals 15 residues. V lost 6 bases, J lost 1 base, and 3 bases stayed unmatched. In germline, CDR1 is LGHDT, CDR2 YNNKEL (reference sequence). CDR3 DNA sequence: TGTGCCAGCAGAACAGCGGGAGGGTCCTACAATGAGCAGTTCTTC. It yields the protein CASRTAGGSYNEQFF.

This clonotype was detected a few times. The genes are TRBV20-1 and TRBJ1-1; D unresolved. The CDR3 length is 13 residues. Trimming removed 4 bases at V and 1 base at J, with 10 bases between. CDR1 is DFQATT and CDR2 is SNEGSKA in the germline V gene (reference sequence). CDR3: CSATVAANTEAFF. DNA for the CDR3: TGCAGTGCTACTGTGGCGGCGAACACTGAAGCTTTCTTT.

The V and J genes are TRBV11-2 and TRBJ2-2; D gene uncertain. Trimming stripped 2 bases from V and 7 bases from J, with 14 bases between. This CDR3 is 15 amino acids long. CDR1 is SGHAT, CDR2 FQNNGV, per germline. In DNA form, the CDR3 reads TGTGCCAGCAGCTTACCCAACGCCTTAGGCGGGGAGCTGTTTTTT. Its protein is CASSLPNALGGELFF. The full variable domain, rest sourced from reference TRBV11-2 and TRBJ2-2, is EAGVAQSPRYKIIEKRQSVAFWCNPISGHATLYWYQQILGQGPKLLIQFQNNGVVDDSQLPKDRFSAERLKGVDSTLKIQPAKLEDSAVYLCASSLPNALGGELFFGEGSRLTVL.

This clonotype has just a few counts. The chain recombines TRBV9 with TRBJ1-2, with TRBD1 matching 9 bases. Germline-derived CDR1 and CDR2 are SGDLS and YYNGEE. V shed 5 bases and J 5 bases; nucleotides not matched to a gene: 4. The CDR3 sequence is 13 residues long. CDR3 region: CASRATGGYGYTF. CDR3 sequence (DNA): TGTGCCAGCAGGGCGACAGGGGGGTATGGCTACACCTTC.

The chain uses TRBV21-1 and TRBJ1-1; the listed D gene, TRBD1, was not tested against the DNA. TRBV21-1 is described as a pseudogene. CDR3 length equals 17 residues. CDR3 residues: CASSPGGTGRIYTEAFF. In DNA, the CDR3 is TGTGCCAGCAGCCCAGGCGGGACAGGGAGGATCTACACTGAAGCTTTCTTT.

Details on this clonotype: The junction departs from the called germline gene at one end, perhaps through a read error. The V and J genes are TRBV6-1 and TRBJ2-5, with 13 bases lining up with TRBD2. The CDR3 is 15 amino acids. Germline lookup yields CDR1 MNHNS and CDR2 SASEGT. The CDR3 sequence: CATLTRTSGGETPYF. The CDR3 nucleotides read TGTGCCACCCTAACCCGGACTAGCGGGGGAGAGACCCCGTACTTC.

This clonotype came up a few times. The V gene is TRBV12-3 or TRBV12-4, the J gene TRBJ1-1; TRBD1 is a possible D gene (6 bases). This CDR3 is built from 14 residues. V shed 5 bases and J shed 7 bases, with 17 bases lying between them. In nucleotides, the CDR3 is TGTGCCAGCAGTCCCGGAGGGGGGAGTGGTGAAGCTTTCTTT. Protein: CASSPGGGSGEAFF.

This clonotype turned up a few times. The rearrangement uses TRBV5-1 and TRBJ2-2, with 7 bases fitting TRBD2. Germline loops: CDR1 SGHRS, CDR2 YFSETQ. CDR3 length: 15 amino acids. The junction had 2 bases not matched to a gene; V was cut back by 3 bases and J by 0 bases. The chain's CDR3 is CASSSAGANTGELFF. The CDR3 nucleotides are TGCGCCAGCAGCTCGGCGGGGGCGAACACCGGGGAGCTGTTTTTT.

This chain connects TRBV7-6 to TRBJ2-6; D unclear. The germline V gene has CDR1 SGHVS and CDR2 FNYEAQ. V was trimmed by 3 bases and J by 0 bases, leaving 9 bases between them. This CDR3 is built from 16 residues. The CDR3 DNA follows: TGTGCCAGCAGCTTGTCGGTTCTCTCTGGGGCCAACGTCCTGACTTTC. Protein sequence: CASSLSVLSGANVLTF.

A few counts support this clonotype. V gene TRBV21-1 combines with J gene TRBJ2-1; TRBD2 is the table's D call and was not checked against the DNA. TRBV21-1 is listed as a pseudogene. The CDR3 runs to 16 residues. This chain's CDR3 is CASSKVWTSGRNEQFF. CDR3 nucleotides: TGTGCCAGCAGCAAAGTGTGGACTAGTGGTCGCAATGAGCAGTTCTTC.

V gene TRBV12-3 or TRBV12-4 combines with J gene TRBJ1-2, with D hard to call. The CDR3 has 13 amino acids. Trimming left V 7 bases short and J 4 bases short, with 13 bases between. Here the CDR3 DNA reads TGTGCCAGCACTTTGCTTGAGGGCTATGGCTACACCTTC. Protein sequence: CASTLLEGYGYTF.

The chain recombines TRBV7-2 with TRBJ2-3; possible D gene TRBD2, 5 bases. Germline V gene data show CDR1 as SGHTA and CDR2 as FQGNSA. The length of the CDR3 is 15 residues. Trimming cost V 4 bases and J 0 bases, with 11 bases left between them. CDR3 loop: CASSSNTGSTDTQYF. The CDR3 coding sequence is TGTGCCAGCAGCTCGAACACGGGAAGCACAGATACGCAGTATTTT.

The rearrangement joins TRBV6-5 to TRBJ2-5, with D unresolved. Germline V gene lookup returns CDR1 MNHEY and CDR2 SVGAGI. The CDR3 extends over 11 amino acids. V was cut by 6 bases and J by 5 bases, with 7 bases left in between. The CDR3 here is CASRKAETQYF. The CDR3 DNA follows: TGTGCCAGCAGGAAAGCGGAGACCCAGTACTTC.

The chain uses TRBV6-1 and TRBJ2-1; the match to TRBD2 covers 8 bases. Germline V gives CDR1 MNHNS, CDR2 SASEGT. The CDR3 runs 17 residues. The trim removed 6 bases at V and 0 bases at J, leaving 10 bases unmatched. Here the CDR3 DNA reads TGTGCCAGCAGATCAACTACGAGCGGGAGCTCCTACAATGAGCAGTTCTTC. It yields the protein CASRSTTSGSSYNEQFF.

The genes are TRBV19 and TRBJ2-1; a possible D gene is TRBD2 (5 bases). V dropped 5 bases and J dropped 4 bases, with 18 bases sitting between them. The CDR3 is 16 residues long. CDR1 and CDR2 from the germline V gene are LNHDA and SQIVND (reference sequence). This CDR3 is CASSFGSRRLYNEQFF. CDR3 sequence (DNA): TGTGCCAGTAGTTTCGGGTCAAGGAGGTTATACAATGAGCAGTTCTTC.

This clonotype was found a few times. The gene calls are TRBV20-1 and TRBJ2-5; D is unresolved. Germline CDR1 reads DFQATT; CDR2 reads SNEGSKA (reference sequence). The CDR3 runs 11 residues. The V gene lost 6 bases and the J gene lost 5 bases, with 10 bases spanning the gap. CDR3 in amino acids: CSAIYGETQYF. For the CDR3, the DNA is TGCAGTGCCATTTATGGGGAGACCCAGTACTTC.

The J gene is TRBJ2-7, the V gene TRBV19; D not resolved. The germline V and J ends were trimmed by 3 bases and 2 bases, with 11 bases remaining between them. Germline values: CDR1 LNHDA, CDR2 SQIVND (reference sequence). The CDR3 is 14 residues long. CDR3 in amino acids: CASSMCGSTYEQYF. The CDR3 DNA reads TGTGCCAGTAGTATGTGCGGCAGTACCTACGAGCAGTACTTC.